These 26 T cell receptor beta chains came from one sample sequenced in a study of Tregs in tolerant kidney transplant recipients. TCRdb keeps only in-frame clones here, not all; method: immunoSEQ multiplex PCR. Found here are 25,000 to 35,000 clones; the top ten clones hold about 7.6%. Here the sequenced sample was CD8+ T cells from blood, taken before the transplant. These receptors were obtained from a human donor who received a combined kidney and bone marrow transplant.

On this clone: The read is 3 residues too short to cover the CDR3 end, so that end is filled in from the germline J gene. The chain combines TRBV5-4 with TRBJ1-2; D is undetermined. The V gene lost 9 bases and the J gene lost 4 bases, with 16 bases spanning the gap. This CDR3 has 13 amino acids. Germline V gene lookup returns CDR1 SGHNT and CDR2 YYREEE (reference sequence). The CDR3 sequence is CATLGPAPYGYTF. The sequenced part of the CDR3 DNA is TGTGCCACACTAGGACCCGCACCCTATGGC.

About this clone itself: The CDR3 is cut off 3 residues early in the read; its end comes from the germline J gene. The V and J genes are TRBV6-1 and TRBJ2-1; D is possibly TRBD2 (5 bases). The CDR3 runs to 15 residues. Germline CDR1 reads MNHNS; CDR2 reads SASEGT. Trimming shortened V by 4 bases and J by 1 base, and 11 bases separated the two germline ends. CDR3 bases read: TGTGCCAGCAGTGTCACCGGGGTTTCCTACAATGAG. Its protein is CASSVTGVSYNE. The complete CDR3 protein is CASSVTGVSYNEQFF.

Concerning this clone: With the read ending 3 residues before the CDR3 end, the germline J gene is used to fill in that end. The chain employs TRBV18 and TRBJ2-1; 8 nucleotides line up with TRBD1. The trim removed 0 bases at V and 2 bases at J, leaving 0 bases unmatched. This CDR3 comprises 15 residues. Looked up from germline, CDR1 is KGHSH and CDR2 is LQKENI. This chain's CDR3 is CASSPPDRAYNEQFF. CDR3 DNA (partial): TGTGCCAGCTCACCACCGGACAGGGCCTACAATGAG.

Concerning this clone: With the read ending 3 residues before the CDR3 end, the germline J gene is used to fill in that end. This chain links TRBV4-2 with TRBJ2-3; D perhaps matches TRBD1 (6 bases). This CDR3 has 13 amino acids. CDR1 is LGHNA and CDR2 is YNFKEQ in the germline V gene. V was cut by 3 bases and J by 4 bases, with 8 bases left in between. This CDR3 is CASSHGGADTQYF. The CDR3 bases that were read are TGTGCCAGCAGCCATGGGGGCGCAGATACG.

To note about this clone: The read ends 3 residues before the CDR3 terminus; that terminus is restored from the germline J gene. The chain carries TRBV5-6 and TRBJ1-1, with TRBD1 identical over 8 bases. Germline trimming cut 3 bases from V and 1 base from J; bases unmatched to any gene: 2. CDR1 SGHDT and CDR2 YYEEEE come from the germline V gene. The CDR3 sequence is 14 residues long. The CDR3 bases that were read are TGTGCCAGCAGCTCACAGGGGGAGAACACTGAA. This sequence encodes CASSSQGENTE. The entire CDR3 protein is CASSSQGENTEAFF.

To note about this clone: The read stops 3 residues short of the end of the CDR3; the missing end is completed from the germline J gene. The chain combines TRBV13 with TRBJ2-7; 8 bases fit TRBD1. The CDR3 runs to 15 residues. The junction had 5 bases not matched to a gene; V was cut back by 4 bases and J by 0 bases. Germline V CDR1 and CDR2: PRHDT, FYEKMQ (reference sequence). This CDR3 reads CASSSRTGSSYEQYF. CDR3 bases read: TGTGCCAGCAGCTCCAGGACAGGGAGCTCCTACGAG.

A word on this clone: From the germline J gene comes the end of the CDR3, since the read stops 3 residues before it. The chain couples TRBV7-9 to TRBJ2-5; D is undetermined. Germline V gene lookup returns CDR1 SEHNR and CDR2 FQNEAQ (reference sequence). Trimming removed 3 bases from V and 6 bases from J, with 8 bases in between. The CDR3 totals 12 residues. The CDR3 sequence: CASSLGSQTQYF. The CDR3 bases that were read are TGTGCCAGCAGCTTGGGCAGCCAGACC. Using reference TRBV7-9 and TRBJ2-5 for the parts outside the CDR3, the full variable domain is DTGVSQNPRHKITKRGQNVTFRCDPISEHNRLYWYRQTLGQGPEFLTYFQNEAQLEKSRLLSDRFSAERPKGSFSTLEIQRTEQGDSAMYLCASSLGSQTQYFGPGTRLLVL.

Concerning this clone itself: The read is 3 residues too short to cover the CDR3 end, so that end is filled in from the germline J gene. The rearrangement links TRBV5-1 to TRBJ1-1; D not certain. CDR1 is SGHRS and CDR2 is YFSETQ in the germline V gene. The ends were cut back, 6 bases at V and 1 base at J, with 7 bases in the middle. The CDR3 consists of 12 residues. The CDR3 here is CASKTGNTEAFF. The sequenced CDR3 bases are TGCGCCAGCAAAACGGGGAACACTGAA.

Comments on this clone: The CDR3 goes on 3 residues after the read ends, and that part is filled in from the germline J gene. The chain employs TRBV19 and TRBJ1-2; tentative D call: TRBD1 (6 bases). Trimming pared 5 bases from V and 4 bases from J, leaving 8 bases between. The CDR3 is made up of 12 amino acids. CDR1 LNHDA and CDR2 SQIVND come from the germline V gene (reference sequence). This CDR3 reads CASSPDSYGYTF. CDR3 DNA, as far as it was read: TGTGCCAGTAGTCCGGACAGCTATGGC.

The CDR3 here is CASSEGVAGGYEQYF. The sequenced CDR3 bases are TGTGCCAGCAGTGAGGGAGTAGCGGGAGGTTACGAG. The rearrangement uses TRBV2 and TRBJ2-7; 10 bases align to TRBD2. The read gets to within 3 residues of the CDR3 end, and the germline J gene fills in the rest. CDR1 and CDR2 (germline): SNHLY, FYNNEI. The V and J ends lost 3 bases and 4 bases, in that order; junction bases with no gene match: 6. CDR3 length: 15 amino acids. Looking up the rest from reference TRBV2 and TRBJ2-7 gives the full variable domain: EPEVTQTPSHQVTQMGQEVILRCVPISNHLYFYWYRQILGQKVEFLVSFYNNEISEKSEIFDDQFSVERPDGSNFTLKIRSTKLEDSAMYFCASSEGVAGGYEQYFGPGTRLTVT.

To note about this clone: The read ends 3 residues early relative to the CDR3; the germline J gene fills the gap. This chain uses TRBV18 with TRBJ2-3, with 10 nucleotides matching TRBD2. Germline V gene data show CDR1 as KGHSH and CDR2 as LQKENI. V lost 2 bases and J lost 0; bases outside the gene matches: 5. The CDR3 runs 17 residues. The covered CDR3 bases are TGTGCCAGCTCACCAATCGTACTAGCGGGGAGCACAGATACG. It codes for CASSPIVLAGSTDT. The full CDR3 is CASSPIVLAGSTDTQYF. The whole variable domain, remainder taken from reference TRBV18 and TRBJ2-3, is NAGVMQNPRHLVRRRGQEARLRCSPMKGHSHVYWYRQLPEEGLKFMVYLQKENIIDESGMPKERFSAEFPKEGPSILRIQQVVRGDSAAYFCASSPIVLAGSTDTQYFGPGTRLTVL.

Of note for this clone: The read halts 3 residues ahead of the CDR3 end, with the missing end drawn from the germline J gene. The chain joins TRBV6-1 to TRBJ1-5; D call uncertain. Germline lookup yields CDR1 MNHNS and CDR2 SASEGT. V lost 4 bases and J 4 bases, leaving 14 bases between the germline ends. The CDR3 covers 15 residues. CDR3 in amino acids: CASSASSEKNQPQHF. The CDR3 DNA, read in part, is TGTGCCAGCAGTGCCAGTTCCGAGAAAAATCAGCCC.

As concerns this clone: The read ends 3 residues early relative to the CDR3; the germline J gene fills the gap. The V and J genes are TRBV13 and TRBJ2-7, with TRBD1 matching over 8 bases. Germline V gives CDR1 PRHDT, CDR2 FYEKMQ (reference sequence). Trimming cost V 1 base and J 2 bases; bases outside gene matches: 4. This CDR3 region has 15 residues. CDR3 DNA (partial): TGTGCCAGCAGCTTAGTTGGGACAGGAGCCTACGAG. Encoded protein: CASSLVGTGAYE. The full CDR3 protein is CASSLVGTGAYEQYF.

Comments on this clone: The CDR3 is cut off 3 residues early in the read; its end comes from the germline J gene. J is TRBJ1-1 and V is TRBV7-9; D gene ambiguous. Germline CDR1 reads SEHNR; CDR2 reads FQNEAQ (reference sequence). This CDR3 is built from 12 residues. The CDR3 here is CASSLSGLEAFF. The DNA read from the CDR3 is TGTGCCAGCAGCTTATCGGGGTTAGAA.

Remarks on this clone: The CDR3 goes on 3 residues after the read ends, and that part is filled in from the germline J gene. V usage is TRBV7-9 and J usage is TRBJ1-2; D may be TRBD1 (5 bases). This CDR3 comprises 15 residues. V lost 1 base, J lost 5 bases, and 14 bases lay in between. CDR1 SEHNR and CDR2 FQNEAQ come from the germline V gene (reference sequence). Partial CDR3 DNA: TGTGCCAGCAGCTTAGGAAGCACGGGACTATATGGC. This translates into CASSLGSTGLYG. The entire CDR3 is CASSLGSTGLYGYTF.

About this clone: The missing CDR3 end, 3 residues past where the read stops, is filled in from the germline J gene. V gene TRBV14 combines with J gene TRBJ2-7; no definite D call. Trimming pared 1 base from V and 4 bases from J, leaving 5 bases between. The CDR3 is made up of 12 amino acids. Per germline, CDR1 SGHDN and CDR2 FVKESK. The part of the CDR3 DNA that was read is TGTGCCAGCAGCCAAGTTCAATACGAG. It is translated as CASSQVQYE. In full, the CDR3 is CASSQVQYEQYF.

Comments on this clone: The read terminates 3 residues ahead of where the CDR3 ends, so the germline J gene completes it. The chain links TRBV7-6 to TRBJ2-1, with D perhaps matching TRBD2 (7 bases). The CDR3 runs to 16 residues. The V and J ends lost 2 bases and 3 bases respectively, with 14 bases between them. The germline CDR1 and CDR2 sequences are SGHVS and FNYEAQ. CDR3 bases read: TGTGCCAGCAGCTTAATACAGGGAGGGGGCTACAATGAG. Translation: CASSLIQGGGYNE. The whole CDR3 sequence reads CASSLIQGGGYNEQFF.

As for this clone: The missing CDR3 end, 3 residues past where the read stops, is filled in from the germline J gene. V gene TRBV19 combines with J gene TRBJ2-7; no clear D gene. This CDR3 is built from 12 residues. V lost 3 bases to trimming and J lost 1 base, with 4 bases between them. The V gene's germline CDR1 is LNHDA and CDR2 SQIVND (reference sequence). The CDR3 bases that were read are TGTGCCAGTAGTATTCCTTCCTACGAG. Translating it yields CASSIPSYE. The CDR3 reads in full as CASSIPSYEQYF.

Turning to this clone: The observed sequence ends 3 residues before the CDR3 terminus, with the missing tail filled in from the germline J gene. The chain uses TRBV6-2 or TRBV6-3 and TRBJ1-2; maybe TRBD1 (5 bases). From germline, CDR1 is MNHEY and CDR2 SVGEGT. CDR3 length equals 13 residues. The V end lost 2 bases, the J end lost 4 bases, and 8 bases lay between the germline ends. CDR3 sequence reads: CASSYRDSYGYTF. The sequenced CDR3 bases are TGTGCCAGCAGTTACCGGGACTCCTATGGC.

In regard to this clone: The read terminates 3 residues ahead of where the CDR3 ends, so the germline J gene completes it. V gene TRBV19 combines with J gene TRBJ2-1; 7 nucleotides line up with TRBD2. Trimming took 1 base from V and 6 from J; bases not matched to a gene: 3. Germline V gene sequence: CDR1 LNHDA, CDR2 SQIVND (reference sequence). This CDR3 region has 14 residues. The part of the CDR3 DNA that was read is TGTGCCAGTAGTATAGTAGCGGGCAGCAATGAG. Amino acid sequence: CASSIVAGSNE. The complete CDR3 protein is CASSIVAGSNEQFF.

As regards this clone: The read terminates 3 residues ahead of where the CDR3 ends, so the germline J gene completes it. This sequence joins TRBV7-9 and TRBJ2-2; 9 nucleotides match TRBD1. This CDR3 contains 14 residues. The V gene end was trimmed by 4 bases and the J gene end by 3 bases; junction bases not matched to a gene: 0. Germline CDR1 and CDR2: SEHNR and FQNEAQ (reference sequence). CDR3 DNA, as far as it was read: TGTGCCAGCAGCTGGACAGGGGACACCGGGGAG. It translates to CASSWTGDTGE. The full CDR3 protein is CASSWTGDTGELFF.

Note on this clone: The read gets to within 3 residues of the CDR3 end, and the germline J gene fills in the rest. The rearrangement joins TRBV7-9 to TRBJ2-3; D is unresolved. CDR1 is SEHNR and CDR2 is FQNEAQ in the germline V gene (reference sequence). Trimming removed 1 base at V and 5 bases at J, with 7 bases between. The CDR3 is 13 amino acids. This CDR3 is CASSLVSGDTQYF. The part of the CDR3 DNA that was read is TGTGCCAGCAGCTTAGTCAGTGGAGATACG.

On this clone: The read ends 3 residues early relative to the CDR3; the germline J gene fills the gap. V and J are TRBV19 and TRBJ1-5; D is ambiguous. The CDR3 contains 13 residues. V shed 5 bases and J shed 7 bases, with 12 bases lying between them. Germline CDR1 is LNHDA and CDR2 is SQIVND (reference sequence). The covered CDR3 bases are TGTGCCAGTAGTCCAGATTCCAAGCAGCCC. It specifies CASSPDSKQP. The complete CDR3 sequence is CASSPDSKQPQHF.

A word on this clone: The read terminates 3 residues ahead of where the CDR3 ends, so the germline J gene completes it. The J gene is TRBJ2-5, the V gene TRBV11-2; tentatively, D is TRBD2 (5 bases). This CDR3 comprises 15 residues. V lost 1 base and J 2 bases, leaving 11 bases between the germline ends. In germline, CDR1 is SGHAT, CDR2 FQNNGV. This chain's CDR3 is CASSLGPGEQETQYF. The covered CDR3 bases are TGTGCCAGCAGCTTAGGGCCCGGGGAGCAAGAGACC.

Turning to this clone: The sequenced fragment ends 3 residues before the CDR3 boundary, so the rest is inferred from the germline J gene. The V gene is TRBV7-9, the J gene TRBJ1-2, with 9 bases that match TRBD1. CDR1 and CDR2 (germline): SEHNR, FQNEAQ (reference sequence). The CDR3 has 14 amino acids. CDR3 in amino acids: CASSLADRGISYTF. The part of the CDR3 DNA that was read is TGTGCCAGCAGCTTAGCCGACAGGGGGATTAGC.

A word on this clone: The read ends 3 residues before the CDR3 terminus; that terminus is restored from the germline J gene. The V and J genes are TRBV2 and TRBJ2-7; weak D call: TRBD2 (6 bases). Trimming left V 3 bases short and J 3 bases short, with 12 bases between. Germline lookup yields CDR1 SNHLY and CDR2 FYNNEI. The CDR3 covers 14 residues. The CDR3 is CASSDGQGGYEQYF. The CDR3 DNA, read in part, is TGTGCCAGCAGTGACGGCCAGGGAGGCTACGAG.